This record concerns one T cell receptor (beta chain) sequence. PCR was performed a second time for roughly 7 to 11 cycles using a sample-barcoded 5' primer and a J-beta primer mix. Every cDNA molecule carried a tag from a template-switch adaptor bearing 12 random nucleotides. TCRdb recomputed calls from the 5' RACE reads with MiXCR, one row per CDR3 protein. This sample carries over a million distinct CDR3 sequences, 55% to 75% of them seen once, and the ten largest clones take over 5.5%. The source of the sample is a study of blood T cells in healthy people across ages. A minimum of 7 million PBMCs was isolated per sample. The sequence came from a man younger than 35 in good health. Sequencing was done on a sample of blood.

The CDR3 nucleotides read TGCGCCAGCAGCCAAGTTTCGTCAGGGGGCTTTTCCGGGGAGCTGTTTTTT. Its protein is CASSQVSSGGFSGELFF. The chain employs TRBV4-3 and TRBJ2-2, with 8 bases fitting TRBD1. Germline trimming cut 1 base from V and 6 bases from J; bases unmatched to any gene: 10. CDR3 length: 17 amino acids. CDR1 is LGHNA, CDR2 YSLEER, per germline.